Presented here are 15 T cell receptor beta chains from one specimen sequenced in a study of T cell repertoires in ileal Crohn's disease. The time point is: proximal margin of the surgical specimen (macroscopically non-inflamed). The protocol was immunoSEQ multiplex PCR, while the TCRdb copy is restricted to in-frame clones and leaves out a portion. The table shows some 5,200 clones, with around 90% occurring only once. The sample comprised ileal tissue. These receptors all stem from an adult with Crohn's disease.

The V and J genes are TRBV7-8 and TRBJ2-7, with a tentative D call TRBD2 (6 bases). The CDR3 sequence is 14 residues long. With 7 bases removed from V and 1 base from J, the gap between germline ends came to 14 bases. CDR1 and CDR2 from the germline V gene are SGHVS and FQNEAQ. CDR3 sequence: CASTPGSGSYEQYF. The CDR3 bases are TGTGCCAGCACCCCCGGGAGTGGTTCCTACGAGCAGTACTTC.

V gene TRBV18 combines with J gene TRBJ1-4; D gene unclear. Germline-derived CDR1 and CDR2 are KGHSH and LQKENI. V lost 2 bases and J lost 0, with 7 bases in between. The CDR3 spans 15 residues. The CDR3 DNA reads TGTGCCAGCTCACCAACGGCAGCAACTAATGAAAAACTGTTTTTT. It is translated as CASSPTAATNEKLFF.

The chain employs TRBV7-9 and TRBJ1-4; D gene ambiguous. The CDR3 is 16 residues long. Looked up from germline, CDR1 is SEHNR and CDR2 is FQNEAQ (reference sequence). V lost 3 bases to trimming and J lost 0 bases, with 11 bases between them. The DNA of the CDR3 is TGTGCCAGCAGCTTCCGGTCGGTTGCAACTAATGAAAAACTGTTTTTT. Its translation is CASSFRSVATNEKLFF.

V is TRBV5-8 and J is TRBJ2-6; D remains unclear. The germline CDR1 and CDR2 sequences are SGHTS and YDEGEE. V shed 8 bases and J shed 4 bases, with 10 bases lying between them. The length of the CDR3 is 13 residues. The CDR3 is CASAIGGANVLTF. CDR3 in DNA: TGTGCCAGTGCCATAGGGGGGGCCAACGTCCTGACTTTC.

The chain uses TRBV27 and TRBJ2-2; maybe TRBD2 (5 bases). Deletions cut 7 bases from V and 7 bases from J, with 16 bases between. The CDR3 is made up of 14 amino acids. In germline, CDR1 is MNHEY, CDR2 SMNVEV (reference sequence). The CDR3 here is CASNTGFGNGELFF. The CDR3 DNA sequence: TGTGCCAGCAATACGGGATTCGGAAACGGGGAGCTGTTTTTT.

The chain has TRBV9 and TRBJ2-4, with 11 bases matching TRBD2. CDR1 SGDLS and CDR2 YYNGEE come from the germline V gene. The V gene end was trimmed by 4 bases and the J gene end by 8 bases; junction bases not matched to a gene: 8. The length of the CDR3 is 15 residues. In DNA, the CDR3 is TGTGCCAGCAGCCCTGCTAGCGGGAGGAAGGACATTCAGTACTTC. It encodes CASSPASGRKDIQYF. Complete variable domain (other parts from reference TRBV9 and TRBJ2-4): DSGVTQTPKHLITATGQRVTLRCSPRSGDLSVYWYQQSLDQGLQFLIQYYNGEERAKGNILERFSAQQFPDLHSELNLSSLELGDSALYFCASSPASGRKDIQYFGAGTRLSVL.

The chain has TRBV4-1 and TRBJ1-2, with D tentatively TRBD1 (5 bases). The CDR3 contains 15 residues. The germline V gene has CDR1 MGHRA and CDR2 YSYEKL. Trimming cost V 1 base and J 4 bases, with 13 bases left between them. DNA for the CDR3: TGCGCCAGCAGCCAAGGGAGCGGGGGGGTCTATGGCTACACCTTC. This codes for CASSQGSGGVYGYTF.

This clone has just one count. V and J are TRBV12-5 and TRBJ1-1; D ambiguous. Germline CDR1 LGHNT, CDR2 FRNRAP. CDR3 size: 13 residues. V was clipped by 1 base and J by 1 base, with 4 bases between them. CDR3 in amino acids: CASGLGKNTEAFF. The CDR3 region has the DNA TGTGCTAGTGGTTTGGGCAAGAACACTGAAGCTTTCTTT.

This rearrangement joins TRBV19 to TRBJ1-5, with D tentatively TRBD1 (6 bases). Trimming removed 1 base from V and 14 bases from J, with 12 bases in between. Germline values: CDR1 LNHDA, CDR2 SQIVND (reference sequence). The CDR3 loop spans 12 amino acids. CDR3 protein: CASSIGGQGEHF. The CDR3, as DNA: TGTGCCAGTAGTATAGGGGGGCAGGGAGAGCATTTT.

The count of this clone is one. The CDR3 reads CASRTLENSPLHF. The CDR3 nucleotides are TGTGCCAGCAGAACCCTAGAGAATTCACCCCTCCACTTT. The chain has TRBV6-1 and TRBJ1-6; D is undetermined. This CDR3 is 13 amino acids long. Germline-derived CDR1 and CDR2 are MNHNS and SASEGT. V lost 6 bases to trimming and J lost 7 bases, with 10 bases between them.

The chain is built from TRBV5-1 and TRBJ2-7, with 10 bases lining up with TRBD2. Germline trimming cut 3 bases from V and 6 bases from J; bases unmatched to any gene: 6. The germline gives CDR1 SGHRS, CDR2 YFSETQ. The CDR3 has 14 residues. CDR3 nucleotide sequence: TGCGCCAGCAGCTCGGGACTAGCGATGGGCGAGCAGTACTTC. Amino acid sequence: CASSSGLAMGEQYF.

The gene calls are TRBV4-1 and TRBJ1-1; 7 bases map to TRBD1. V dropped 5 bases and J dropped 1; count of bases not matched to a gene: 16. The CDR3 is 18 residues long. Per germline, CDR1 MGHRA and CDR2 YSYEKL. CDR3 sequence: CASSWRAGGLAKNTEAFF. Written as DNA, the CDR3 is TGCGCCAGCAGCTGGCGCGCAGGGGGTCTGGCGAAGAACACTGAAGCTTTCTTT.

The sample holds a few counts of this clone. The J gene is TRBJ2-3, the V gene TRBV6-5; 7 positions match TRBD1. Germline V gene lookup returns CDR1 MNHEY and CDR2 SVGAGI. The ends lost 6 bases at V and 0 bases at J; junction bases unmatched: 3. CDR3 length equals 14 residues. The CDR3 sequence: CASSEGASTDTQYF. CDR3 sequence (DNA): TGTGCCAGCAGCGAGGGGGCTAGCACAGATACGCAGTATTTT.

The rearrangement links TRBV2 to TRBJ1-5, with D possibly being TRBD1 (6 bases). This CDR3 comprises 12 residues. V lost 6 bases, J lost 7 bases, and 10 bases lay in between. Germline CDR1 reads SNHLY; CDR2 reads FYNNEI. The CDR3 spells CASSRGGQPQHF. CDR3 in DNA: TGTGCCAGCAGCAGGGGTGGGCAGCCCCAGCATTTT.

This clone was seen only a few times. This chain connects TRBV6-1 to TRBJ2-7, with 9 bases that match TRBD1. V shed 6 bases and J 3 bases; nucleotides not matched to a gene: 3. Germline V gene data show CDR1 as MNHNS and CDR2 as SASEGT. This CDR3 comprises 13 residues. CDR3 loop: CASRQGASYEQYF. In DNA form, the CDR3 reads TGTGCCAGCAGACAGGGGGCTAGCTACGAGCAGTACTTC.